Below, 26 T cell receptor beta chains from the same sample are listed, as sequenced in a study of T cell responses to AZD1222 COVID-19 vaccine. The protocol was immunoSEQ multiplex PCR, while the TCRdb copy is restricted to in-frame clones and leaves out a portion. In the table there are about 110,000 clones, roughly 87% of which are singletons. The sample consisted of peripheral blood, taken 28 days after the second AZD1222 dose. These receptors were obtained from an adult who received the AZD1222 COVID-19 vaccine.

The chain employs TRBV5-4 and TRBJ1-1; D is undetermined. Germline assignment: CDR1 SGHNT and CDR2 YYREEE (reference sequence). This CDR3 comprises 14 residues. Deletions cut 4 bases from V and 1 base from J, with 11 bases between. The CDR3 DNA is TGTGCCAGCAGCCTGACGACGGCGAACACTGAAGCTTTCTTT. Translated: CASSLTTANTEAFF. Supplemented by reference TRBV5-4 and TRBJ1-1, the full variable domain reads ETGVTQSPTHLIKTRGQQVTLRCSSQSGHNTVSWYQQALGQGPQFIFQYYREEENGRGNFPPRFSGLQFPNYSSELNVNALELDDSALYLCASSLTTANTEAFFGQGTRLTVV.

The chain recombines TRBV21-1 with TRBJ2-7; TRBD1 is the table's D call and was not checked against the DNA. TRBV21-1 is labeled a pseudogene. The CDR3 is 14 residues long. The CDR3 DNA is TGTGCCAGCAGCAAAGAGGGACAGCACTACGAGCAGTACTTC. It yields the protein CASSKEGQHYEQYF.

The V gene is TRBV5-8, the J gene TRBJ2-7; D could derive from TRBD1 or TRBD2 (6 bases each). Germline CDR1 reads SGHTS; CDR2 reads YDEGEE. CDR3 size: 15 residues. Trimming stripped 0 bases from V and 3 bases from J, with 13 bases between. The DNA for the CDR3 is TGTGCCAGCAGCTTGGAATCGGGGGCTTTCTACGAGCAGTACTTC. Translation gives CASSLESGAFYEQYF.

This clone has just one count. CDR3 DNA sequence: TGCGCCAGCAGCCAAGTAGGTGGAGTGAATCAGCCCCAGCATTTT. This gives the protein CASSQVGGVNQPQHF. The V gene is TRBV4-1, the J gene TRBJ1-5; the D is unclear. Germline-derived CDR1 and CDR2 are MGHRA and YSYEKL. The CDR3 extends over 15 amino acids. V was trimmed by 1 base and J by 4 bases, leaving 11 bases between them.

The chain has TRBV7-9 and TRBJ1-4; a weak D match, TRBD1 (5 bases). Trimming pared 5 bases from V and 12 bases from J, leaving 13 bases between. Looked up from germline, CDR1 is SEHNR and CDR2 is FQNEAQ (reference sequence). The CDR3 covers 12 residues. This CDR3 reads CASSKGPPELFF. The CDR3 bases are TGTGCCAGCAGCAAGGGACCCCCCGAACTGTTTTTT. The variable domain in full, completed from reference TRBV7-9 and TRBJ1-4, reads DTGVSQNPRHKITKRGQNVTFRCDPISEHNRLYWYRQTLGQGPEFLTYFQNEAQLEKSRLLSDRFSAERPKGSFSTLEIQRTEQGDSAMYLCASSKGPPELFFGSGTQLSVL.

As DNA, the CDR3 is TGTGCCAGCAGCTTTCCGGGTAGGCGGAGAGGGGTATACAATGAGCAGTTCTTC. Its translation is CASSFPGRRRGVYNEQFF. The rearrangement links TRBV7-2 to TRBJ2-1; D assignment may be TRBD1 or TRBD2 (5 bases each). V was pared by 3 bases and J by 4 bases, with 22 bases between. Germline lookup yields CDR1 SGHTA and CDR2 FQGNSA. The CDR3 extends over 18 amino acids.

V and J are TRBV7-9 and TRBJ1-1; a possible D gene is TRBD1 (6 bases). The CDR3 spans 15 residues. The ends were cut back, 10 bases at V and 4 bases at J, with 22 bases in the middle. CDR1 is SEHNR and CDR2 is FQNEAQ in the germline V gene (reference sequence). The CDR3 coding sequence is TGTGCCACCTCAGGGGCCGGAGGTGTGATCACTGAAGCTTTCTTT. Encoded protein: CATSGAGGVITEAFF.

The table lists this clone with many counts. This chain links TRBV2 with TRBJ1-6; 9 nucleotides align to TRBD1. Looked up from germline, CDR1 is SNHLY and CDR2 is FYNNEI. V was clipped by 6 bases and J by 5 bases; unmatched bases: 2. The CDR3 is 14 amino acids. The DNA of the CDR3 is TGTGCCAGCAGCGGGACAGGGAATAATTCACCCCTCCACTTT. This codes for CASSGTGNNSPLHF.

The V gene is TRBV4-3, the J gene TRBJ2-5; D is ambiguous. The CDR3 loop spans 13 amino acids. The germline gives CDR1 LGHNA, CDR2 YSLEER. V lost 0 bases and J 0 bases, leaving 2 bases between the germline ends. The DNA of the CDR3 is TGCGCCAGCAGCCAAGAATACCAAGAGACCCAGTACTTC. Protein: CASSQEYQETQYF.

The chain carries TRBV6-5 and TRBJ2-7, with D possibly being TRBD2 (5 bases). V was pared by 4 bases and J by 13 bases, with 26 bases between. Germline V CDR1 and CDR2: MNHEY, SVGAGI. The CDR3 runs to 15 residues. DNA for the CDR3: TGTGCCAGCAGTTCCCTAGCTACCACACAACCGCTAGTTTACTTC. Translated, it gives CASSSLATTQPLVYF.

V is TRBV6-5 and J is TRBJ2-2; D possibly corresponds to TRBD2 (5 bases). The CDR3 is 15 residues long. Trimming pared 6 bases from V and 4 bases from J, leaving 15 bases between. Germline CDR1 MNHEY, CDR2 SVGAGI. The CDR3 spells CASRYEGLITGELFF. CDR3 DNA: TGTGCCAGCAGGTACGAAGGACTGATCACCGGGGAGCTGTTTTTT.

The chain couples TRBV6-6 to TRBJ2-5; weak D call: TRBD2 (6 bases). Germline CDR1 is MNHNY and CDR2 is SVGAGI (reference sequence). The V and J ends lost 0 bases and 4 bases respectively, with 12 bases between them. The CDR3 has 15 amino acids. This CDR3 is CASSYSGPAGETQYF. The CDR3, as DNA: TGTGCCAGCAGTTACTCAGGACCAGCGGGAGAGACCCAGTACTTC.

The rearrangement uses TRBV5-1 and TRBJ1-2; no definite D call. Per the germline V gene, CDR1 is SGHRS and CDR2 is YFSETQ. V was clipped by 0 bases and J by 0 bases, with 3 bases between them. The CDR3 is 13 residues long. CDR3 in DNA: TGCGCCAGCAGCTTGGACGCTAACTATGGCTACACCTTC. This sequence encodes CASSLDANYGYTF.

The chain carries TRBV3-1 (or the pseudogene TRBV3-2) and TRBJ2-1; 11 positions match TRBD2. J lost 4 bases, V lost 1 base, and 9 bases had no gene match. Germline V gene data show CDR1 as LGHDT and CDR2 as YNNKEL (reference sequence). The CDR3 is made up of 18 amino acids. The CDR3: CASSQGLSGGAGYNEQFF. CDR3 sequence (DNA): TGTGCCAGCAGCCAAGGGCTTAGCGGGGGGGCTGGGTACAATGAGCAGTTCTTC.

The chain couples TRBV6-5 to TRBJ1-1; tentatively, D is TRBD1 (6 bases). V was cut by 4 bases and J by 0 bases, with 15 bases left in between. Looked up from germline, CDR1 is MNHEY and CDR2 is SVGAGI. The CDR3 totals 16 residues. CDR3 DNA sequence: TGTGCCAGCAGTTGGGTCGCGGGGGGCATGAACACTGAAGCTTTCTTT. This gives the protein CASSWVAGGMNTEAFF.

The chain employs TRBV24-1 and TRBJ2-7; 7 nucleotides line up with TRBD1. The CDR3 runs to 13 residues. Germline assignment: CDR1 KGHDR and CDR2 SFDVKD. J gave up 5 bases and V 5 bases, and 5 bases lay outside the gene matches. The CDR3 region has the DNA TGTGCCACCAGTGTAGGGGGCGTCGACGAGCAGTACTTC. This encodes CATSVGGVDEQYF.

In DNA form, the CDR3 reads TGTGCGCGGGAGGCCCCGAACTCCTACGAGCAGTACTTC. Translating it yields CAREAPNSYEQYF. J is TRBJ2-7 and V is TRBV2; 8 bases are shared with TRBD2. Germline CDR1 SNHLY, CDR2 FYNNEI. This CDR3 has 13 amino acids.

The V gene is TRBV7-2, the J gene TRBJ2-5; D might be TRBD1 (5 bases). This CDR3 is 14 amino acids long. Germline assignment: CDR1 SGHTA and CDR2 FQGNSA. V was trimmed by 6 bases and J by 2 bases, leaving 13 bases between them. The CDR3 DNA reads as TGTGCCAGCAGTCCCAGACAGACTCAAGAGACCCAGTACTTC. Amino acid sequence: CASSPRQTQETQYF.

This clone was observed once. The chain carries TRBV5-4 and TRBJ2-7; D gene ambiguous. Germline V gives CDR1 SGHNT, CDR2 YYREEE (reference sequence). V was shortened by 0 bases and J by 5 bases, with 18 bases between the two germline ends. CDR3 length: 16 residues. DNA for the CDR3: TGTGCCAGCAGCTTGGGAGGATCCCGGTCCGTCCACGAGCAGTACTTC. Encoded protein: CASSLGGSRSVHEQYF.

The chain employs TRBV7-2 and TRBJ2-3; weak D call: TRBD1 (5 bases). Deletions cut 5 bases from V and 4 bases from J, with 19 bases between. The CDR3 extends over 16 amino acids. Germline CDR1 reads SGHTA; CDR2 reads FQGNSA. The CDR3 nucleotides are TGTGCCAGCAGCCCGGCTAGGGGCCTTACCTCAGATACGCAGTATTTT. Residues: CASSPARGLTSDTQYF.

The chain carries TRBV7-9 and TRBJ1-5; D is uncertain. Between the trimmed V and J ends, which lost 5 bases and 7 bases, there was a span of 21 bases. This CDR3 comprises 16 residues. Germline-derived CDR1 and CDR2 are SEHNR and FQNEAQ (reference sequence). For the CDR3, the DNA is TGTGCCAGCAGCGAAAGTGTTGTGGGCGCGGAACAGCCCCAGCATTTT. As protein: CASSESVVGAEQPQHF.

V gene TRBV7-2 combines with J gene TRBJ1-1, with D possibly being TRBD1 (6 bases). Germline V gene sequence: CDR1 SGHTA, CDR2 FQGNSA. Trimming pared 0 bases from V and 8 bases from J, leaving 13 bases between. The CDR3 has 14 residues. The CDR3 protein is CASSLATGPSEAFF. The CDR3 nucleotides read TGTGCCAGCAGCTTAGCTACAGGGCCTTCAGAAGCTTTCTTT.

This clone has just a few counts. The V and J genes are TRBV6-4 and TRBJ2-3; the match to TRBD2 covers 7 bases. V was pared by 5 bases and J by 3 bases, with 2 bases of the junction left unmatched. The germline CDR1 and CDR2 sequences are MRHNA and SNTAGT. The CDR3 length is 13 residues. CDR3 bases: TGTGCCAGCAGTAGGGAGGGGACAGATACGCAGTATTTT. As protein: CASSREGTDTQYF.

The genes are TRBV6-5 and TRBJ1-2; TRBD1 is a possible D gene (6 bases). V lost 5 bases and J lost 7, with 14 bases in between. Germline V CDR1 and CDR2: MNHEY, SVGAGI. The CDR3 length is 13 residues. The CDR3 protein is CASSRPGVSGYTF. The CDR3 nucleotides are TGTGCCAGCAGTCGGCCAGGGGTTTCTGGCTACACCTTC.

The chain joins TRBV5-5 to TRBJ2-7, with 12 nucleotides matching TRBD1. Per the germline V gene, CDR1 is SGHKS and CDR2 is YYEKEE (reference sequence). Losses at the gene ends were 6 bases for V and 7 bases for J; bases not matched to a gene: 5. The CDR3 covers 13 residues. CDR3 region: CASMGQGASEQYF. DNA for the CDR3: TGTGCCAGCATGGGACAGGGGGCGAGTGAGCAGTACTTC.

This sequence joins TRBV5-3 and TRBJ1-4; D perhaps matches TRBD1 (5 bases). Being an ORF, TRBV5-3 has a function that is uncertain. V shed 0 bases and J shed 5 bases, with 17 bases lying between them. The CDR3 has 17 residues. CDR3 residues: CARSLVSRIGANEKLFF. The DNA of the CDR3 is TGTGCCAGAAGCTTGGTCTCAAGGATTGGGGCGAATGAAAAACTGTTTTTT.